The table lists the clone carrying this T cell receptor (beta chain) with a few counts. The sample belongs to a study of CD8+ T cells in alopecia areata. Study-level information: Each of the treated patients was given oral tofacitinib, 5 to 10 mg twice daily, for moderate-to-severe alopecia areata.

Investigators isolated RNA and reverse transcribed it into cDNA to act as the sequencing template. Sequenced by immunoSEQ multiplex PCR; TCRdb stores in-frame clones only, minus some. This sample yields 110,000 or so clones, of which 35% to 40% are seen a single time; about 3.1% belongs to the top ten. The CDR3 covers 14 residues. The junction had 4 bases not matched to a gene; V was cut back by 4 bases and J by 0 bases. Germline V lookup: CDR1 GTSNPN, CDR2 SVGIG (reference sequence). The sequencing sample was made of CD4+ T cells sorted from blood. The rearrangement uses TRBV30 and TRBJ2-3; 7 nucleotides align to TRBD2. The receptor was isolated from a human donor with alopecia areata. The CDR3 reads CAWTPSGSTDTQYF. The CDR3 DNA follows: TGTGCCTGGACCCCTAGCGGTAGCACAGATACGCAGTATTTT.